A selection of T cell receptor beta chains follows, all from one sample in a study of cytomegalovirus exposure and HLA in healthy donors. The data were produced by immunoSEQ multiplex PCR, yet TCRdb's version contains in-frame clones alone and is incomplete. The sample gives under 200,000 clones, 91% of which show up once; roughly 3% is in the top ten. The sequenced material came from PBMCs. These receptors originate from a woman aged 18-29 years in good health and CMV-seropositive. Both conserved end residues are part of each CDR3. A D gene is named only where the DNA matches it firmly. Expanded clones get a size class; other rows say once, few or many, or leave the size out.

CDR3 DNA: TGTGCCACCAGCAGCACGATTCCTAGGTACAGGGTAAACTACAATGAGCAGTTCTTC
CDR3 protein: CATSSTIPRYRVNYNEQFF
CDR3 length: 19
clone size: .
V gene: TRBV15
J gene: TRBJ2-1
D gene: .

CDR3 DNA: TGTGCCAGCACCTCCCTCCCCGGGGGTAACACTGAAGCTTTCTTT
CDR3 protein: CASTSLPGGNTEAFF
CDR3 length: 15
clone size: few
V gene: TRBV6-5
J gene: TRBJ1-1
D gene: .

CDR3 DNA: TGTGCCAGTAGTACTGAACGAGGGACTGAAGCTTTCTTT
CDR3 protein: CASSTERGTEAFF
CDR3 length: 13
clone size: .
V gene: TRBV19
J gene: TRBJ1-1
D gene: .

CDR3 DNA: TGTGCCAGCAGCCGAGCTTCCTACGAGCAGTACTTC
CDR3 protein: CASSRASYEQYF
CDR3 length: 12
clone size: .
V gene: TRBV7-2
J gene: TRBJ2-7
D gene: .

CDR3 DNA: TGTGCCAGCAGTGAGGGACAAGCCTACGAGCAGTACTTC
CDR3 protein: CASSEGQAYEQYF
CDR3 length: 13
clone size: .
V gene: TRBV6-1
J gene: TRBJ2-7
D gene: .

CDR3 DNA: TGCAGCGTTGTGACTAGCGGGACTACAGATACGCAGTATTTT
CDR3 protein: CSVVTSGTTDTQYF
CDR3 length: 14
clone size: once
V gene: TRBV29-1
J gene: TRBJ2-3
D gene: TRBD2

CDR3 DNA: TGTGCCATCAGTGAGCGCCGGGACAAGGGTCGGAGGCCCCAGCATTTT
CDR3 protein: CAISERRDKGRRPQHF
CDR3 length: 16
clone size: once
V gene: TRBV10-3
J gene: TRBJ1-5
D gene: .

CDR3 DNA: TGTGCCAGCTCACGAGGAGTGGGACAGGGGAACTATGGCTACACCTTC
CDR3 protein: CASSRGVGQGNYGYTF
CDR3 length: 16
clone size: .
V gene: TRBV18
J gene: TRBJ1-2
D gene: TRBD1

CDR3 DNA: TGTGCCAGCAGTTTAGTGGGGGGGTCCTACAATGAGCAGTTCTTC
CDR3 protein: CASSLVGGSYNEQFF
CDR3 length: 15
clone size: .
V gene: TRBV27
J gene: TRBJ2-1
D gene: TRBD2

CDR3 DNA: TGTGCCAGCTCACCCGGACAGGGGGCGTTCGAGCAGTACTTC
CDR3 protein: CASSPGQGAFEQYF
CDR3 length: 14
clone size: .
V gene: TRBV18
J gene: TRBJ2-7
D gene: TRBD1

CDR3 DNA: TGCGCCAGCAGCCTAGGACAAGGGGGATCGGGTCCGGACACCATATATTTT
CDR3 protein: CASSLGQGGSGPDTIYF
CDR3 length: 17
clone size: .
V gene: TRBV5-1
J gene: TRBJ1-3
D gene: .

CDR3 DNA: TGTGCCAGCAGTTTATCTGCAGGGGGCTACGAAAAACTGTTTTTT
CDR3 protein: CASSLSAGGYEKLFF
CDR3 length: 15
clone size: .
V gene: TRBV27
J gene: TRBJ1-4
D gene: TRBD1

CDR3 DNA: TGTGCCAGCAGCCCAGGAGAGGGCAGGGGGACTTGGAACACTGAAGCTTTCTTT
CDR3 protein: CASSPGEGRGTWNTEAFF
CDR3 length: 18
clone size: .
V gene: TRBV4-2
J gene: TRBJ1-1
D gene: TRBD1

CDR3 DNA: TGTGCCAGCAGCTGGAGCCTTAATGAGCAGTTCTTC
CDR3 protein: CASSWSLNEQFF
CDR3 length: 12
clone size: few
V gene: TRBV5-6
J gene: TRBJ2-1
D gene: .

CDR3 DNA: TGTGCCAGCAGTTTATCCCACCCTCAGCAGGGTACAGATACGCAGTATTTT
CDR3 protein: CASSLSHPQQGTDTQYF
CDR3 length: 17
clone size: .
V gene: TRBV27
J gene: TRBJ2-3
D gene: .

CDR3 DNA: TGTGCCAGCAGTTACGCGGGTAGCCGCGAGCAGTTCTTC
CDR3 protein: CASSYAGSREQFF
CDR3 length: 13
clone size: .
V gene: TRBV6-5
J gene: TRBJ2-1
D gene: .

CDR3 DNA: TGTGCCAGCTCACCTTGGACAGGGGCGGGACAGCCCCAGCATTTT
CDR3 protein: CASSPWTGAGQPQHF
CDR3 length: 15
clone size: .
V gene: TRBV18
J gene: TRBJ1-5
D gene: TRBD1

CDR3 DNA: TGTGCCAGCAGCTTTCTGGGGGCGCCCCAAGAGACCCAGTACTTC
CDR3 protein: CASSFLGAPQETQYF
CDR3 length: 15
clone size: .
V gene: TRBV11-2
J gene: TRBJ2-5
D gene: .

CDR3 DNA: TGTGCCACCCAACAGGTCGAGAACACTGAAGCTTTCTTT
CDR3 protein: CATQQVENTEAFF
CDR3 length: 13
clone size: .
V gene: TRBV15
J gene: TRBJ1-1
D gene: .

CDR3 DNA: TGTGCCAGCAGTGAGCTACAGACTGAAGCTTTCTTT
CDR3 protein: CASSELQTEAFF
CDR3 length: 12
clone size: .
V gene: TRBV25-1
J gene: TRBJ1-1
D gene: .

CDR3 DNA: TGTGCCAGTCGAGGGTATTCGGATGGCAATCAGCCCCAGCATTTT
CDR3 protein: CASRGYSDGNQPQHF
CDR3 length: 15
clone size: .
V gene: TRBV19
J gene: TRBJ1-5
D gene: .

CDR3 DNA: TGTGCCAGCAGCTTAGCGGGGGGGCCAGAGACCCAGTACTTC
CDR3 protein: CASSLAGGPETQYF
CDR3 length: 14
clone size: .
V gene: TRBV7-2
J gene: TRBJ2-5
D gene: .

CDR3 DNA: TGCGCCAGCAGTTACAGGGCGGACGAAAAACTGTTTTTT
CDR3 protein: CASSYRADEKLFF
CDR3 length: 13
clone size: once
V gene: TRBV4-1
J gene: TRBJ1-4
D gene: .